This T cell receptor beta chain was identified in a study of spatial heterogeneity in lung cancer. In this sample, this clonotype turned up many times. Germline CDR1 SNHLY, CDR2 FYNNEI. J was trimmed by 7 bases and V by 8 bases; bases with no gene match: 7. There are 14 residues in the CDR3. TCRdb re-derived calls from the 5' RACE reads in MiXCR, one entry per CDR3 protein. The repertoire holds about 39,000 distinct CDR3 sequences, around 3.1% seen once, with 36% in the top ten. Time point denoted: sample taken at primary tumor resection. This clonotype was obtained from a male donor with early-stage non-small cell lung cancer. This specimen consisted of normal lung tissue next to the tumor, obtained at surgery. This chain links TRBV2 with TRBJ2-1; 11 bases agree with TRBD2. The CDR3: CASETSGSGNEQFF. CDR3 nucleotide sequence: TGTGCCAGCGAAACTAGCGGGAGTGGTAATGAGCAGTTCTTC.